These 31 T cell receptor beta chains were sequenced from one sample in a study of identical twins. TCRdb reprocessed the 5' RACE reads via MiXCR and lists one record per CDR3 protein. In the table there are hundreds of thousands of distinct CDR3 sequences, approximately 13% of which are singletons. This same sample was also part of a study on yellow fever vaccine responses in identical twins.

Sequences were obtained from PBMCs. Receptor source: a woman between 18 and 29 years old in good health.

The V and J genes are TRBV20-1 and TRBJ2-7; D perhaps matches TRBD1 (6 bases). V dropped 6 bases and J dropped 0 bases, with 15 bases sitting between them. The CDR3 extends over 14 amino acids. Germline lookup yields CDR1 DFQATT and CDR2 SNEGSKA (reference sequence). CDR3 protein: CSARQAPYSYEQYF. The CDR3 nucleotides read TGCAGTGCCCGACAGGCCCCCTACTCCTACGAGCAGTACTTC.

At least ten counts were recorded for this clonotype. CDR3 nucleotides: TGTGCCATCAGTGGGGGGGGAATCGTGCAGTTCTTC. Its translation: CAISGGGIVQFF. The V call is TRBV10-3, the J call TRBJ2-1; TRBD2 aligns across 7 bases. This CDR3 has 12 amino acids. Trimming at V came to 4 bases and at J to 12 bases, leaving 6 bases not matched to a gene. Germline assignment: CDR1 ENHRY and CDR2 SYGVKD.

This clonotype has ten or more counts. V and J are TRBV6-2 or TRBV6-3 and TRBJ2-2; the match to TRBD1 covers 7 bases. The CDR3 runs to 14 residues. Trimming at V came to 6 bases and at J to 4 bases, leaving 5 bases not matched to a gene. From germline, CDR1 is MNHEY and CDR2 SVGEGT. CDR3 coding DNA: TGTGCCAGCAGAACCACAGGGGCCACCGGGGAGCTGTTTTTT. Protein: CASRTTGATGELFF.

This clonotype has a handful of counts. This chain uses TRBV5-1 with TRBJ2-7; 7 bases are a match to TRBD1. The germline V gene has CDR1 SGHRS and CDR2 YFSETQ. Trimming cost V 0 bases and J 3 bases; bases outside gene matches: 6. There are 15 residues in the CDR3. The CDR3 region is CASSLEYRGIYEQYF. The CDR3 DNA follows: TGCGCCAGCAGCTTGGAGTACAGGGGCATCTACGAGCAGTACTTC.

The CDR3 region is CASSFIAGGLFF. In DNA form, the CDR3 reads TGTGCCAGTAGTTTTATAGCGGGTGGGCTGTTTTTT. The genes are TRBV19 and TRBJ2-2; 7 bases agree with TRBD2. The CDR3 runs to 12 residues. From germline, CDR1 is LNHDA and CDR2 SQIVND (reference sequence). V was clipped by 5 bases and J by 13 bases; unmatched bases: 7.

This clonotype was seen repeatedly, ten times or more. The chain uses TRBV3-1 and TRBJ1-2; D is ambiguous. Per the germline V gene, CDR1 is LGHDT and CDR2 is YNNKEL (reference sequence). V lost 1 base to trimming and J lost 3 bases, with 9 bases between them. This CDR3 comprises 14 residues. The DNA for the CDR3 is TGTGCCAGCAGCCAAGGCCTTCATGACTATGGCTACACCTTC. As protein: CASSQGLHDYGYTF.

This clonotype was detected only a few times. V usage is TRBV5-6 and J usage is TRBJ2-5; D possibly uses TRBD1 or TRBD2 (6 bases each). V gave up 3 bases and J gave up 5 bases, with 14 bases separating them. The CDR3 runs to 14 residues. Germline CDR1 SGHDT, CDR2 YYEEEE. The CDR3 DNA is TGTGCCAGCAGCTGGGGCAGGGGACTGGAGACCCAGTACTTC. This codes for CASSWGRGLETQYF.

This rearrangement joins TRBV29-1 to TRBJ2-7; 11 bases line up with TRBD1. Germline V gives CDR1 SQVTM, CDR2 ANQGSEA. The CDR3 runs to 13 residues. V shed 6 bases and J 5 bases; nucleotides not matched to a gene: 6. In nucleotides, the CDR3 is TGCAGCGTCCTCTGGGACAGGGGGGACGAGCAGTACTTC. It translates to CSVLWDRGDEQYF.

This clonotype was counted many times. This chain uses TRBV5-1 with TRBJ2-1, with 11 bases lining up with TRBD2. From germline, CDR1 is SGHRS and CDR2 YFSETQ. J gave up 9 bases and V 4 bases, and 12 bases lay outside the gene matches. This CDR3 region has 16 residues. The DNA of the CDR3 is TGCGCCAGCAGCCTCCTAGGGGGGACTAGCGGTCGTGAGCAGTTCTTC. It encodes CASSLLGGTSGREQFF.

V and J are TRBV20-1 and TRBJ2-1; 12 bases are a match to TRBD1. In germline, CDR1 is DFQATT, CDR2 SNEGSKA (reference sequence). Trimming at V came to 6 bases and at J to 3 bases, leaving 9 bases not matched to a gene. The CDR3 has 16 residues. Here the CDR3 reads CSAPTGTGGLYNEQFF. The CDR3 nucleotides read TGCAGTGCACCAACCGGGACAGGGGGCCTCTACAATGAGCAGTTCTTC.

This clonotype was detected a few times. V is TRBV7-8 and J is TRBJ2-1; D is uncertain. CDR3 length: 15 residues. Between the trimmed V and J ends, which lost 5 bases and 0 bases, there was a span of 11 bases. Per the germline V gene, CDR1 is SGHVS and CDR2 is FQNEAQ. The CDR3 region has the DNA TGTGCCAGCAGCAAGGTCCGGAGCTCCTACAATGAGCAGTTCTTC. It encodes CASSKVRSSYNEQFF. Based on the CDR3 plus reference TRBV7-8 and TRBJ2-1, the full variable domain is GAGVSQSPRYKVAKRGQDVALRCDPISGHVSLFWYQQALGQGPEFLTYFQNEAQLDKSGLPSDRFFAERPEGSVSTLKIQRTQQEDSAVYLCASSKVRSSYNEQFFGPGTRLTVL.

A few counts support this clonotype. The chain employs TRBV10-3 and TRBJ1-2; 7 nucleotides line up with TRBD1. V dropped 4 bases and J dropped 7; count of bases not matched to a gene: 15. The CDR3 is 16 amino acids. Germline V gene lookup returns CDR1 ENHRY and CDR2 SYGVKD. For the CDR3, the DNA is TGTGCCATCAGTGGGAGGGACAGCGGCTCCCTCAGTGGCTACACCTTC. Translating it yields CAISGRDSGSLSGYTF.

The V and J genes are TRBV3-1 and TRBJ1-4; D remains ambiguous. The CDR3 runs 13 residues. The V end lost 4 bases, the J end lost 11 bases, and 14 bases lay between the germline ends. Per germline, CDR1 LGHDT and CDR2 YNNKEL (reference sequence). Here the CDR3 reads CASSRGQVAKLFF. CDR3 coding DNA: TGTGCCAGCAGCCGCGGGCAGGTTGCTAAACTGTTTTTT.

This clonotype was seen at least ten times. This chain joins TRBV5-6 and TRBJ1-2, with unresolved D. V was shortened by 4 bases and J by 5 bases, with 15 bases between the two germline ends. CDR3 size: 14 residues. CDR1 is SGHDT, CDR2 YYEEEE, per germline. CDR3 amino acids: CASSPGRGGYGYTF. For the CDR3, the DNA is TGTGCCAGCAGCCCTGGGCGAGGCGGATATGGCTACACCTTC.

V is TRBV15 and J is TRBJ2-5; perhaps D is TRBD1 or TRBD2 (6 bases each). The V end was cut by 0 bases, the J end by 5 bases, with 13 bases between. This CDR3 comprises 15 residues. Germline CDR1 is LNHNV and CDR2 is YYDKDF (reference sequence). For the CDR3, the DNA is TGTGCCACCAGCAGAGATGAGGGGGGCTGGGAGACCCAGTACTTC. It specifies CATSRDEGGWETQYF.

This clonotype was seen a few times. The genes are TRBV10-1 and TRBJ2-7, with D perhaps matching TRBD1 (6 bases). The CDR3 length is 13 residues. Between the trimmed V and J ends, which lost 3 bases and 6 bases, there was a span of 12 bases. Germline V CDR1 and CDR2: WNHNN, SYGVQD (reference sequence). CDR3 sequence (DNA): TGCGCCAGCAGTGAACTGACAGGCGCCGAGCAGTACTTC. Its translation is CASSELTGAEQYF.

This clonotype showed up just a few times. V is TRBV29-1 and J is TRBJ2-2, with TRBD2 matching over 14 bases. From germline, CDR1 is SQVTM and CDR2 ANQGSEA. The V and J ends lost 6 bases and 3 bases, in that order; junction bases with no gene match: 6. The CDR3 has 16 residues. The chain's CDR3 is CSVAGLAGDYTGELFF. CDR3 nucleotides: TGCAGCGTCGCGGGACTAGCGGGGGACTACACCGGGGAGCTGTTTTTT.

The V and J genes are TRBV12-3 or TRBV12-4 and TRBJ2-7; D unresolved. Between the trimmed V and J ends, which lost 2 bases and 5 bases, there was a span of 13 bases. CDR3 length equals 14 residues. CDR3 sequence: CASSLSSGYHEQYV. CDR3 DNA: TGTGCCAGCAGTTTAAGTTCAGGTTACCACGAGCAGTACGTC.

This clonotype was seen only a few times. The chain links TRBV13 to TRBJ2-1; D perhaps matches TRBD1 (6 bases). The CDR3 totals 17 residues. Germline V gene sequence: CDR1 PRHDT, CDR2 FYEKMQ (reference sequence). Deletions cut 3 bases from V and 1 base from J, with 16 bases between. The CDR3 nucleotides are TGTGCCAGCAGCTTGGGCTTCAGGGGTCTTTCCTACAATGAGCAGTTCTTC. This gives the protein CASSLGFRGLSYNEQFF.

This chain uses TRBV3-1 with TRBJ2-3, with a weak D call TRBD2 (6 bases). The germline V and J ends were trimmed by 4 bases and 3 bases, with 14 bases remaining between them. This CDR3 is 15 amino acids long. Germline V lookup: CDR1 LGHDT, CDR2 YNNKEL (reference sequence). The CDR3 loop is CASSPGETLTDTQYF. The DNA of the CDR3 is TGTGCCAGCAGCCCGGGGGAGACCCTTACAGATACGCAGTATTTT.

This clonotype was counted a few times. As DNA, the CDR3 is TGTGCCAGCAGCGAGGGCAGGTCTGGAAACACCATATATTTT. The encoded protein is CASSEGRSGNTIYF. The chain combines TRBV9 with TRBJ1-3; no clear D. V was trimmed by 3 bases and J by 1 base, leaving 8 bases between them. There are 14 residues in the CDR3. The germline V gene has CDR1 SGDLS and CDR2 YYNGEE.

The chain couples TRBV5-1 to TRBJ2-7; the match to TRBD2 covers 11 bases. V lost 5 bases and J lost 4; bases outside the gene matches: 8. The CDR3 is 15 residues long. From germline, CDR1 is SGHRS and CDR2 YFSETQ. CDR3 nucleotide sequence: TGCGCCAGCAGGGTCGGGACTAGCGGCCTGTACGAGCAGTACTTC. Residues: CASRVGTSGLYEQYF.

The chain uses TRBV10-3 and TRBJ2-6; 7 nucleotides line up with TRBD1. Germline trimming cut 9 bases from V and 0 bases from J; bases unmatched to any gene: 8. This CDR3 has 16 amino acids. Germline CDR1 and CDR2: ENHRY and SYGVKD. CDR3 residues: CAIRQGLISGANVLTF. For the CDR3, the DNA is TGTGCCATTAGACAGGGTTTAATCTCTGGGGCCAACGTCCTGACTTTC.

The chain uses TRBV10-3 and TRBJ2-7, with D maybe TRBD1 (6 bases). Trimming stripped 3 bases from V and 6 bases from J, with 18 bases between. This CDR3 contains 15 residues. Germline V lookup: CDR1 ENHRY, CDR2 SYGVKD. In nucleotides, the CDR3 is TGTGCCATCAGTGACCTATTAGGACAGTCTCGCGAGCAGTACTTC. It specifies CAISDLLGQSREQYF.

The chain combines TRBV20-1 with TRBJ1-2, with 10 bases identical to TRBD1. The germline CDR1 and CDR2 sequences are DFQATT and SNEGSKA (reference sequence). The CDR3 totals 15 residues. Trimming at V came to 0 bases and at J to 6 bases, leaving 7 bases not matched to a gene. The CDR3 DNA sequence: TGCAGTGCTAGAGATGAGGGACAGGGGATCCATGGCTACACCTTC. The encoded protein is CSARDEGQGIHGYTF.

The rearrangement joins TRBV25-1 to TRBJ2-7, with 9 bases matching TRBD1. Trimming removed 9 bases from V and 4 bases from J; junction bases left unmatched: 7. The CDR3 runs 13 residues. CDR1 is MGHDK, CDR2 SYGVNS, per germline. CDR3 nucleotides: TGTGCCAGTACCGGGACAGGGTGGTACGAGCAGTACTTC. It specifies CASTGTGWYEQYF.

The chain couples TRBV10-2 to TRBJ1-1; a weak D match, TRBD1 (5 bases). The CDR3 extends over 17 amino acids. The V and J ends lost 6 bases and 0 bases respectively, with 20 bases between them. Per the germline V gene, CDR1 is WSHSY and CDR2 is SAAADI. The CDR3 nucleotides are TGCGCCAGCAGGTCCTCCACCCGCGACAGAATGAACACTGAAGCTTTCTTT. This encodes CASRSSTRDRMNTEAFF.

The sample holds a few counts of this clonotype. For the CDR3, the DNA is TGCAGTGCTAGAGACAGGGCGTTTAGCAATCAGCCCCAGCATTTT. The encoded protein is CSARDRAFSNQPQHF. The chain uses TRBV20-1 and TRBJ1-5, with D possibly matching TRBD1 (5 bases). Germline CDR1 DFQATT, CDR2 SNEGSKA (reference sequence). Trimming stripped 0 bases from V and 0 bases from J, with 9 bases between. This CDR3 is 15 amino acids long.

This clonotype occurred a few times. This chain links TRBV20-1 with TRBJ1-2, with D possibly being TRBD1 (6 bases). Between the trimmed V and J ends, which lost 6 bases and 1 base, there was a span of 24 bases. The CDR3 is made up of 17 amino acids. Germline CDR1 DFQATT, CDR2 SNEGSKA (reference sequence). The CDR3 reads CSATSGPTGTVNYGYTF. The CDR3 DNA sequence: TGCAGTGCCACCTCGGGGCCTACAGGGACCGTTAACTATGGCTACACCTTC.

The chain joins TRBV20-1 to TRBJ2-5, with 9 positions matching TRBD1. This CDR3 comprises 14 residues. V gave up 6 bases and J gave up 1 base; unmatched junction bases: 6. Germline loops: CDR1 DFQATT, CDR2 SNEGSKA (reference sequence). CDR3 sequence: CSAVPGQGQETQYF. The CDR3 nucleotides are TGCAGTGCAGTACCGGGACAGGGCCAAGAGACCCAGTACTTC.

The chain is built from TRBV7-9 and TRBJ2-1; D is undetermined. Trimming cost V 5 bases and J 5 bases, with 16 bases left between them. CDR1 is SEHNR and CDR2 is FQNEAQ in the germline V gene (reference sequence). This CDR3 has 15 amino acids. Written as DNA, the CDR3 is TGTGCCAGCAGCCAAACTACCCTTGGGGACAATGAGCAGTTCTTC. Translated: CASSQTTLGDNEQFF.